The 5 T cell receptor beta chains in this list originate from one sample, sequenced in a study of blood T cells in healthy people across ages. Primers used in a second PCR of roughly 7 to 12 cycles were a sample-barcoded 5' primer and a J-beta primer mix. TCRdb redid the calling of the 5' RACE reads with MiXCR, one entry per CDR3 protein. Of about 770,000 distinct CDR3 sequences in the sample, approximately 48% were seen once. Sequenced: blood. These receptors were taken from a man aged 55 to 70 in good health.

Worth noting for this clonotype: A much larger clone lies a single base off, so this may be a read error. J is TRBJ2-1 and V is TRBV29-1; TRBD1 matches 7 bases. There are 17 residues in the CDR3. In germline, CDR1 is SQVTM, CDR2 ANQGSEA. CDR3 sequence: CSVESPHGDSSHNEQFF. CDR3 DNA: TGCAGCGTTGAAAGCCCCCACGGGGACAGCTCCCACAATGAGCAGTTCTTC.

The chain uses TRBV10-3 and TRBJ2-3; D gene unclear. The V gene's germline CDR1 is ENHRY and CDR2 SYGVKD. This CDR3 has 11 residues. The V end was cut by 10 bases, the J end by 6 bases, with 11 bases between. CDR3 DNA sequence: TGTGCCAGCGGCTCCCTCGATACGCAGTATTTT. It yields the protein CASGSLDTQYF.

V gene TRBV6-6 combines with J gene TRBJ1-1; 8 bases match TRBD1. Germline V lookup: CDR1 MNHNY, CDR2 SVGAGI (reference sequence). V lost 7 bases to trimming and J lost 4 bases; unmatched junction nucleotides: 5. The CDR3 runs to 13 residues. CDR3 sequence: CASKPTGGTEAFF. The CDR3 DNA reads as TGTGCCAGCAAACCTACAGGGGGCACTGAAGCTTTCTTT.

This clonotype has more than one count but fewer than ten. The chain uses TRBV4-3 and TRBJ2-7, with D perhaps assigned TRBD1 or TRBD2 (5 bases each). Germline assignment: CDR1 LGHNA and CDR2 YSLEER. Trimming took off 0 bases at V and 0 bases at J, with 12 bases between the two ends. The CDR3 has 16 residues. The CDR3 is CASSQERWGSSYEQYF. The CDR3 nucleotides are TGCGCCAGCAGCCAAGAACGCTGGGGGAGCTCCTACGAGCAGTACTTC.

The chain recombines TRBV6-6 with TRBJ2-7, with D tentatively TRBD1 (6 bases). Germline values: CDR1 MNHNY, CDR2 SVGAGI (reference sequence). Deletions cut 5 bases from V and 7 bases from J, with 15 bases between. This CDR3 is built from 13 residues. In DNA form, the CDR3 reads TGTGCCAGCAGTGCCGACAGGTCTAGTGAGCAGTACTTC. It encodes CASSADRSSEQYF.